The clone carrying this TCR beta chain was recorded once. The sample belongs to a study of blood T cell repertoires in COVID-19. Study context: Sources were T cells, B-cell-depleted T cells, or PBMCs; the material itself was cDNA or gDNA.

Authors' data handling: From reference gene primer amplification, estimates of nucleated cell counts were derived. Libraries were prepared by immunoSEQ multiplex PCR; TCRdb keeps only in-frame clonotypes and omits some of them. The V and J calls and clone size come from that table; D and trimming were worked out from the DNA. The table includes about 260,000 clones, roughly 85% detected once. The length of the CDR3 is 15 residues. V lost 1 base to trimming and J lost 1 base, with 11 bases between them. Germline loops: CDR1 SGDLS, CDR2 YYNGEE. The sequence was obtained from a woman between 50 and 59 years old who had recovered from COVID-19. The sequencing input was peripheral blood. This sequence joins TRBV9 and TRBJ1-1, with D perhaps TRBD1 (5 bases). CDR3: CASSVSGGGNTEAFF. The DNA of the CDR3 is TGTGCCAGCAGCGTAAGCGGGGGTGGGAACACTGAAGCTTTCTTT.